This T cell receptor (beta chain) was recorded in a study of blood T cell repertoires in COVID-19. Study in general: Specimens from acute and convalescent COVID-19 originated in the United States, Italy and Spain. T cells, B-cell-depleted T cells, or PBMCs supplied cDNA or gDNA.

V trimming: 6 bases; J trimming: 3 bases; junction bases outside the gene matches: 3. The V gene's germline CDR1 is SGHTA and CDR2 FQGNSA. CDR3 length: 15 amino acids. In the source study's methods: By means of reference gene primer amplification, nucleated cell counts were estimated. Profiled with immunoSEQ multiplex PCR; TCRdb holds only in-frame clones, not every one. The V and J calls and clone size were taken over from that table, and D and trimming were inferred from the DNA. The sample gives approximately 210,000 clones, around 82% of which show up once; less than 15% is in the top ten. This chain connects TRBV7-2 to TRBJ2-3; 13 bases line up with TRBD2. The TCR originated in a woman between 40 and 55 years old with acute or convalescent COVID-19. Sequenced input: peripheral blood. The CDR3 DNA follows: TGTGCCAGCAGGGTGACTAGCGGGAGGACAGATACGCAGTATTTT. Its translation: CASRVTSGRTDTQYF. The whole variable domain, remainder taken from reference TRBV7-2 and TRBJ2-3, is GAGVSQSPSNKVTEKGKDVELRCDPISGHTALYWYRQSLGQGLEFLIYFQGNSAPDKSGLPSDRFSAERTGGSVSTLTIQRTQQEDSAVYLCASRVTSGRTDTQYFGPGTRLTVL.